Shown below are 32 T cell receptor beta chains from a single sample sequenced in a study of shared clonotypes between healthy human individuals. TCRdb keeps only in-frame clones here, not all; method: immunoSEQ multiplex PCR. The sample lists some 2,500,000 clones, 93% occurring once. Input material: naive CD4+ T cells from PBMCs. The subset was: CD45RA+ positively selected. Every receptor here comes from a man between 18 and 35 years old in good health. Some clones in this sample may be carry-over from other donors' samples.

This clone has more than one count but fewer than ten. V usage is TRBV27 and J usage is TRBJ2-7; no firm D call. The CDR3 is 15 residues long. V shed 3 bases and J shed 2 bases, with 14 bases lying between them. CDR1 and CDR2 (germline): MNHEY, SMNVEV (reference sequence). CDR3 protein: CASSFRAGRTYEQYF. CDR3 nucleotide sequence: TGTGCCAGCAGTTTCCGGGCAGGCCGAACCTACGAGCAGTACTTC.

V gene TRBV28 combines with J gene TRBJ2-7, with 10 bases matching TRBD1. The germline V gene has CDR1 MDHEN and CDR2 SYDVKM. V shed 5 bases, J shed 2 bases, and the junction held 12 bases outside the gene matches. The CDR3 consists of 17 residues. The CDR3, as DNA: TGTGCCAGCAGTCAATTCCCGGGACAGGGGCGGACCTACGAGCAGTACTTC. Amino acids: CASSQFPGQGRTYEQYF.

This chain uses TRBV2 with TRBJ2-3; maybe TRBD1 (6 bases). Germline CDR1 and CDR2: SNHLY and FYNNEI. The length of the CDR3 is 13 residues. V was clipped by 7 bases and J by 6 bases, with 14 bases between them. CDR3 coding DNA: TGTGCCAGCAAGGCAGGGGCCAAGGATACGCAGTATTTT. It codes for CASKAGAKDTQYF.

This chain joins TRBV6-1 and TRBJ2-7; D gene uncertain. This CDR3 is built from 13 residues. Trimming took off 4 bases at V and 3 bases at J, with 10 bases between the two ends. Per the germline V gene, CDR1 is MNHNS and CDR2 is SASEGT. In DNA form, the CDR3 reads TGTGCCAGCAGTGCAGCTTCGCACTACGAGCAGTACTTC. It specifies CASSAASHYEQYF.

Of note for this clone: Within the sample, other DNA sequences also encode this same CDR3. The chain combines TRBV5-1 with TRBJ2-2, with D maybe TRBD1 (6 bases). The CDR3 length is 15 residues. The ends were cut back, 3 bases at V and 0 bases at J, with 9 bases in the middle. CDR1 and CDR2 (germline): SGHRS, YFSETQ. In DNA, the CDR3 is TGCGCCAGCAGCTCCGGACAGCCGAACACCGGGGAGCTGTTTTTT. It yields the protein CASSSGQPNTGELFF. The variable domain in full, completed from reference TRBV5-1 and TRBJ2-2, reads KAGVTQTPRYLIKTRGQQVTLSCSPISGHRSVSWYQQTPGQGLQFLFEYFSETQRNKGNFPGRFSGRQFSNSRSEMNVSTLELGDSALYLCASSSGQPNTGELFFGEGSRLTVL.

V gene TRBV7-2 combines with J gene TRBJ1-2; no definite D call. Germline V CDR1 and CDR2: SGHTA, FQGNSA. The CDR3 sequence is 12 residues long. The V and J ends lost 7 bases and 8 bases respectively, with 14 bases between them. CDR3 amino acids: CASTQSSSGYTF. The CDR3 nucleotides are TGTGCCAGCACCCAAAGCTCCTCCGGCTACACCTTC.

This chain connects TRBV7-9 to TRBJ2-1, with a weak D call TRBD2 (6 bases). Deletions cut 2 bases from V and 3 bases from J, with 11 bases between. The V gene's germline CDR1 is SEHNR and CDR2 FQNEAQ (reference sequence). The CDR3 length is 15 residues. CDR3 sequence (DNA): TGTGCCAGCAGCTTACCCGGGACTCACTACAATGAGCAGTTCTTC. This codes for CASSLPGTHYNEQFF.

V and J are TRBV27 and TRBJ1-1; 10 positions agree with TRBD1. The length of the CDR3 is 16 residues. CDR1 MNHEY and CDR2 SMNVEV come from the germline V gene (reference sequence). V shed 5 bases and J 6 bases; nucleotides not matched to a gene: 12. CDR3 DNA sequence: TGTGCCAGCAGTCCCCGACAGGGGGCTTGGTTGGCTGAAGCTTTCTTT. This sequence encodes CASSPRQGAWLAEAFF.

The rearrangement joins TRBV5-4 to TRBJ2-4, with D maybe TRBD1 (6 bases). The CDR3 consists of 14 residues. The V gene's germline CDR1 is SGHNT and CDR2 YYREEE (reference sequence). With 1 base removed from V and 6 bases from J, the gap between germline ends came to 11 bases. Written as DNA, the CDR3 is TGTGCCAGCAGCTTGCAGGGGTTAGGAAACATTCAGTACTTC. Translated: CASSLQGLGNIQYF.

The V gene is TRBV10-3, the J gene TRBJ1-2, with 10 bases aligning to TRBD1. The CDR3 extends over 12 amino acids. Germline-derived CDR1 and CDR2 are ENHRY and SYGVKD. V shed 8 bases and J 9 bases; nucleotides not matched to a gene: 6. Here the CDR3 DNA reads TGTGCCATCGGGGGACAGGGGATGAGCTACACCTTC. As protein: CAIGGQGMSYTF.

The chain recombines TRBV18 with TRBJ2-1, with D unresolved. The CDR3 has 16 residues. V lost 3 bases and J 12 bases, leaving 24 bases between the germline ends. CDR1 KGHSH and CDR2 LQKENI come from the germline V gene. CDR3 in DNA: TGTGCCAGCTCACCGGGTGCACTAATAGCCGGTACGGGGCAGTTCTTC. Translating gives CASSPGALIAGTGQFF.

This clone has just a few counts. The V gene is TRBV12-5, the J gene TRBJ1-2, with 9 bases fitting TRBD1. The trim removed 5 bases at V and 8 bases at J, leaving 12 bases unmatched. Germline V lookup: CDR1 LGHNT, CDR2 FRNRAP. The CDR3 spans 15 residues. The CDR3 is CASGVDRGTNRGYTF. For the CDR3, the DNA is TGTGCTAGTGGTGTTGACAGGGGGACGAATAGAGGCTACACCTTC.

The V and J genes are TRBV9 and TRBJ2-3, with 12 positions matching TRBD2. In germline, CDR1 is SGDLS, CDR2 YYNGEE. Germline trimming cut 3 bases from V and 6 bases from J; bases unmatched to any gene: 20. The CDR3 is made up of 20 amino acids. The CDR3 DNA reads TGTGCCAGCAGCGCCGGAGTAGGGGGGACTAGCGGGCCCCGGAAGGATACGCAGTATTTT. Its protein product is CASSAGVGGTSGPRKDTQYF.

The J gene is TRBJ2-2, the V gene TRBV6-5; D remains ambiguous. Per germline, CDR1 MNHEY and CDR2 SVGAGI. V lost 5 bases, J lost 2 bases, and 12 bases lay in between. The CDR3 is 15 amino acids. The CDR3 nucleotides are TGTGCCAGCAGTGGGCAGACCACAAACACCGGGGAGCTGTTTTTT. Its protein is CASSGQTTNTGELFF.

This rearrangement joins TRBV6-5 to TRBJ1-2, with D possibly TRBD1 on 6 matching bases. This CDR3 has 15 amino acids. Germline V lookup: CDR1 MNHEY, CDR2 SVGAGI. V was clipped by 6 bases and J by 6 bases, with 20 bases between them. As DNA, the CDR3 is TGTGCCAGCAGGAGCGGGACAAGCACGAGGAATGGCTACACCTTC. Its protein product is CASRSGTSTRNGYTF.

V and J are TRBV5-5 and TRBJ2-7; 8 bases align to TRBD1. This CDR3 is built from 17 residues. From germline, CDR1 is SGHKS and CDR2 YYEKEE (reference sequence). Trimming took 0 bases from V and 4 from J; bases not matched to a gene: 12. CDR3 DNA: TGTGCCAGCAGCTTGGCCGTAGACAGGGGCAACCGATACGAGCAGTACTTC. Amino acid sequence: CASSLAVDRGNRYEQYF.

The chain couples TRBV9 to TRBJ2-1, with a tentative D call TRBD2 (6 bases). V was shortened by 3 bases and J by 4 bases, with 17 bases between the two germline ends. The CDR3 has 16 amino acids. Germline lookup yields CDR1 SGDLS and CDR2 YYNGEE. For the CDR3, the DNA is TGTGCCAGCAGCGATTCCGGGACTGACCTATACAATGAGCAGTTCTTC. Translating it yields CASSDSGTDLYNEQFF.

This chain joins TRBV2 and TRBJ1-5; D remains ambiguous. With 7 bases removed from V and 10 bases from J, the gap between germline ends came to 17 bases. Per the germline V gene, CDR1 is SNHLY and CDR2 is FYNNEI. The CDR3 is made up of 13 amino acids. CDR3 residues: CASMLDSNYPQHF. CDR3 bases: TGTGCCAGCATGCTGGATAGCAATTATCCCCAGCATTTT.

This chain connects TRBV6-5 to TRBJ2-7; D not certain. Germline V gene sequence: CDR1 MNHEY, CDR2 SVGAGI. The CDR3 has 12 residues. With 8 bases removed from V and 5 bases from J, the gap between germline ends came to 13 bases. The CDR3 DNA reads as TGTGCCAGCTTTGGGGTGAGGAACGAGCAGTACTTC. Translated: CASFGVRNEQYF.

The genes are TRBV4-1 and TRBJ2-5; 9 bases align to TRBD2. Trimming at V came to 1 base and at J to 5 bases, leaving 5 bases not matched to a gene. CDR1 and CDR2 from the germline V gene are MGHRA and YSYEKL. CDR3 length equals 15 residues. The CDR3 protein is CASSQGREGQETQYF. CDR3 DNA: TGCGCCAGCAGCCAAGGGCGGGAGGGCCAGGAGACCCAGTACTTC.

V gene TRBV7-2 combines with J gene TRBJ2-1; D could derive from TRBD1 or TRBD2 (5 bases each). Trimming removed 1 base from V and 2 bases from J, with 12 bases in between. Germline CDR1 SGHTA, CDR2 FQGNSA. This CDR3 contains 16 residues. CDR3 nucleotides: TGTGCCAGCAGCTTAGTTGGTCGGGGCGCCTACAATGAGCAGTTCTTC. Protein sequence: CASSLVGRGAYNEQFF. Full variable domain (remainder filled in from reference TRBV7-2 and TRBJ2-1): GAGVSQSPSNKVTEKGKDVELRCDPISGHTALYWYRQSLGQGLEFLIYFQGNSAPDKSGLPSDRFSAERTGGSVSTLTIQRTQQEDSAVYLCASSLVGRGAYNEQFFGPGTRLTVL.

The chain links TRBV7-3 to TRBJ2-1, with TRBD2 identical over 10 bases. CDR3 size: 15 residues. Germline V gene sequence: CDR1 SGHTA, CDR2 FQGTGA. J lost 8 bases, V lost 2 bases, and 6 bases had no gene match. The CDR3 loop reads CASSLASGSQDEQFF. The CDR3 bases are TGTGCCAGCAGCTTAGCTAGCGGGAGTCAGGATGAGCAGTTCTTC. Variable domain in full (rest from reference TRBV7-3 and TRBJ2-1): GAGVSQTPSNKVTEKGKYVELRCDPISGHTALYWYRQSLGQGPEFLIYFQGTGAADDSGLPNDRFFAVRPEGSVSTLKIQRTERGDSAVYLCASSLASGSQDEQFFGPGTRLTVL.

The chain is built from TRBV6-5 and TRBJ1-1; no definite D call. The germline gives CDR1 MNHEY, CDR2 SVGAGI. The CDR3 length is 13 residues. The V and J ends lost 2 bases and 6 bases respectively, with 10 bases between them. CDR3 region: CASSYNRGAEAFF. CDR3 nucleotide sequence: TGTGCCAGCAGTTACAACAGAGGCGCTGAAGCTTTCTTT.

The chain links TRBV2 to TRBJ1-1; D gene uncertain. Trimming cost V 6 bases and J 2 bases, with 10 bases left between them. The germline gives CDR1 SNHLY, CDR2 FYNNEI. CDR3 length: 13 residues. As DNA, the CDR3 is TGTGCCAGCAGGAGATCCCCAAACACTGAAGCTTTCTTT. It is translated as CASRRSPNTEAFF. The full variable domain, rest sourced from reference TRBV2 and TRBJ1-1, is EPEVTQTPSHQVTQMGQEVILRCVPISNHLYFYWYRQILGQKVEFLVSFYNNEISEKSEIFDDQFSVERPDGSNFTLKIRSTKLEDSAMYFCASRRSPNTEAFFGQGTRLTVV.

J is TRBJ1-1 and V is TRBV15; D gene uncertain. The CDR3 length is 13 residues. V lost 1 base and J 3 bases, leaving 6 bases between the germline ends. Germline V gives CDR1 LNHNV, CDR2 YYDKDF (reference sequence). CDR3 residues: CATSRGGHTEAFF. The CDR3 DNA follows: TGTGCCACCAGCAGAGGAGGGCACACTGAAGCTTTCTTT.

The chain has TRBV16 and TRBJ2-7; TRBD1 aligns across 8 bases. Germline CDR1 is KGHSY and CDR2 is FQNENV. The CDR3 runs 13 residues. Germline trimming cut 6 bases from V and 1 base from J; bases unmatched to any gene: 2. The CDR3, as DNA: TGTGCCAGCAGGGGACAGGAGTCCTACGAGCAGTACTTC. Its translation: CASRGQESYEQYF. Drawing the rest from reference TRBV16 and TRBJ2-7, the complete variable domain is GEEVAQTPKHLVRGEGQKAKLYCAPIKGHSYVFWYQQVLKNEFKFLISFQNENVFDETGMPKERFSAKCLPNSPCSLEIQATKLEDSAVYFCASRGQESYEQYFGPGTRLTVT.

V gene TRBV5-6 combines with J gene TRBJ1-1; weak D call: TRBD1 (6 bases). The CDR3 sequence is 14 residues long. Germline V gene data show CDR1 as SGHDT and CDR2 as YYEEEE. V dropped 6 bases and J dropped 4 bases, with 16 bases sitting between them. The CDR3 sequence: CASNRGLPGTEAFF. In nucleotides, the CDR3 is TGTGCCAGCAACCGGGGGCTCCCGGGCACTGAAGCTTTCTTT.

The J gene is TRBJ2-1, the V gene TRBV19; TRBD2 might be the D (6 bases). The CDR3 has 16 residues. V was clipped by 9 bases and J by 1 base, with 19 bases between them. CDR1 and CDR2 from the germline V gene are LNHDA and SQIVND (reference sequence). The CDR3 coding sequence is TGTGCCAGCCGGGACTTCTCAGCGGCTTCCTACAATGAGCAGTTCTTC. It codes for CASRDFSAASYNEQFF.

The CDR3: CASSLGTSPGRGEQFF. In DNA, the CDR3 is TGTGCCAGCAGCCTAGGGACATCCCCAGGTAGAGGTGAGCAGTTCTTC. The J gene is TRBJ2-1, the V gene TRBV2; TRBD1 is a possible D gene (6 bases). V dropped 6 bases and J dropped 9 bases, with 24 bases sitting between them. The CDR3 length is 16 residues. Germline V gives CDR1 SNHLY, CDR2 FYNNEI.

V gene TRBV21-1 combines with J gene TRBJ2-1. TRBV21-1 is a known pseudogene. This CDR3 is 14 amino acids long. The CDR3: CASSPPAGLNEQFF. In nucleotides, the CDR3 is TGTGCCAGCAGCCCCCCGGCCGGTCTCAATGAGCAGTTCTTC.

The rearrangement uses TRBV6-5 and TRBJ2-1, with 9 bases fitting TRBD2. The length of the CDR3 is 16 residues. The J segment lost 0 bases and the V segment lost 4 bases, leaving 4 bases of the junction unmatched. Germline lookup yields CDR1 MNHEY and CDR2 SVGAGI. The CDR3 protein is CASSSLTSGSYNEQFF. The CDR3 DNA follows: TGTGCCAGCAGTTCCCTGACTAGCGGCTCCTACAATGAGCAGTTCTTC.

V is TRBV28 and J is TRBJ2-5, with TRBD2 matching 8 bases. CDR1 MDHEN and CDR2 SYDVKM come from the germline V gene. With 2 bases clipped from V and 2 bases from J, the junction kept 4 bases outside the gene matches. This CDR3 comprises 15 residues. CDR3 sequence: CASSLRVAGQETQYF. The DNA of the CDR3 is TGTGCCAGCAGTTTAAGGGTAGCGGGGCAAGAGACCCAGTACTTC.